This T cell receptor (beta chain) was profiled in a study of vaccination and CD4 T cells after COVID-19. Sequence data for DNA of cultured CD4+ T cells were generated by the Oncomine TCR Beta short-read assay. TCRdb reanalysed the PCR reads using MiXCR and keeps one entry per CDR3 protein. Of over 20,000 distinct CDR3 sequences in the sample, 30% to 35% are singletons; the top ten hold 8.6%. In this sample, this clonotype turned up a few times. Its antigen is unidentified. Indicated time point: late sampling 161 to 241 days after vaccination in three convalescent patients. Described treatment: approximately 11-day PBMC culture with coronavirus spike peptide pools or control peptides (ViraFEST assay). This CDR3 is built from 14 residues. The germline V gene has CDR1 LNHNV and CDR2 YYDKDF (reference sequence). Trimming stripped 0 bases from V and 0 bases from J, with 6 bases between.

This clonotype originated in a human donor who had recovered from COVID-19. The sample in question was CD4+ T cells from blood, cultured in vitro, obtained about 7 months after SARS-CoV-2 vaccination. The rearrangement joins TRBV15 to TRBJ2-7, with D unclear. This chain's CDR3 is CATSREYGSYEQYF. The CDR3 DNA follows: TGTGCCACCAGCAGAGAGTATGGCTCCTACGAGCAGTACTTC.